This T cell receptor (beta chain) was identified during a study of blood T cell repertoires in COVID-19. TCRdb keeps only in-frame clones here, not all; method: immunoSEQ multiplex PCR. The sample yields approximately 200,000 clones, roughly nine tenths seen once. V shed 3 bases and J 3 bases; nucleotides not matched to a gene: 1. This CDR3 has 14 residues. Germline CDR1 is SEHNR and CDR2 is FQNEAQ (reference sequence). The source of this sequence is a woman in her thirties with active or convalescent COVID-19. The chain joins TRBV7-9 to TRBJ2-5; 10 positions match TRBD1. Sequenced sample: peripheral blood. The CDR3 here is CASSLTGGKETQYF. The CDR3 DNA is TGTGCCAGCAGCTTGACAGGGGGCAAAGAGACCCAGTACTTC. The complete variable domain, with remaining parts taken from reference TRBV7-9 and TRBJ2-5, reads DTGVSQNPRHKITKRGQNVTFRCDPISEHNRLYWYRQTLGQGPEFLTYFQNEAQLEKSRLLSDRFSAERPKGSFSTLEIQRTEQGDSAMYLCASSLTGGKETQYFGPGTRLLVL.